These 18 T cell receptor beta chains share one sample of origin, sequenced in a study of cytomegalovirus exposure and HLA in healthy donors. The PCR contained 60 Vbeta and 13 Jbeta primers. TCRdb's copy holds only in-frame clones and misses some; the assay was immunoSEQ multiplex PCR. The sample carries approximately 150,000 clones, more than 60% recorded once. Sequencing was carried out using PBMCs. These receptors were obtained from a woman aged 55-75 years in good health and CMV-seronegative.

This chain joins TRBV15 and TRBJ1-3; no reliable D call. The CDR3 length is 15 residues. Germline V gene lookup returns CDR1 LNHNV and CDR2 YYDKDF (reference sequence). V lost 6 bases and J 4 bases, leaving 16 bases between the germline ends. The CDR3 loop reads CATSTDWRPGNTIYF. As DNA, the CDR3 is TGTGCCACCAGTACCGATTGGAGGCCCGGAAACACCATATATTTT.

The CDR3 nucleotides read TGTGCCAGTAGTATCCCCCACAGGAATCAGCCCCAGCATTTT. Translated, it gives CASSIPHRNQPQHF. The chain employs TRBV19 and TRBJ1-5; possibly TRBD1 for D (5 bases). Trimming took off 3 bases at V and 4 bases at J, with 10 bases between the two ends. The CDR3 runs 14 residues. Germline-derived CDR1 and CDR2 are LNHDA and SQIVND (reference sequence).

Worth noting for this clone: This sample includes further DNA sequences coding for the same CDR3. The CDR3 DNA sequence: TGTGCCAGCAGTGGGACAGGTAATCAGCCCCAGCATTTT. Its translation is CASSGTGNQPQHF. This chain connects TRBV28 to TRBJ1-5, with 8 nucleotides matching TRBD1. Trimming took 5 bases from V and 4 from J; bases not matched to a gene: 1. This CDR3 has 13 residues. Per germline, CDR1 MDHEN and CDR2 SYDVKM.

This chain uses TRBV19 with TRBJ1-1; the D is unclear. Per germline, CDR1 LNHDA and CDR2 SQIVND (reference sequence). Trimming took 3 bases from V and 2 from J, leaving 13 bases between them. The CDR3 length is 15 residues. The CDR3 loop is CASSIWKEINTEAFF. For the CDR3, the DNA is TGTGCCAGTAGTATTTGGAAGGAGATAAACACTGAAGCTTTCTTT.

V and J are TRBV27 and TRBJ2-3; 8 bases are a match to TRBD2. Germline lookup yields CDR1 MNHEY and CDR2 SMNVEV (reference sequence). The junction had 9 bases not matched to a gene; V was cut back by 0 bases and J by 1 base. The CDR3 spans 18 residues. The CDR3 protein is CASSLSRPPGLGTDTQYF. The CDR3 DNA follows: TGTGCCAGCAGTTTATCGCGGCCGCCGGGACTAGGCACAGATACGCAGTATTTT.

This clone came up a few times. The gene calls are TRBV21-1 and TRBJ1-5; whether TRBD1, the table's D call, matches the DNA was not checked. TRBV21-1 constitutes a pseudogene. There are 13 residues in the CDR3. The CDR3 bases are TGTGCCAGCACCCTGGACAGGAATCAGCCCCAGCATTTT. Translated, it gives CASTLDRNQPQHF.

This rearrangement joins TRBV5-1 to TRBJ2-3, with 7 bases fitting TRBD2. The CDR3 runs 14 residues. The V segment lost 4 bases and the J segment 5 bases; nucleotides outside the gene matches: 7. The germline V gene has CDR1 SGHRS and CDR2 YFSETQ. CDR3 amino acids: CASSRGEYGDTQYF. In DNA, the CDR3 is TGCGCCAGCAGCCGGGGGGAGTATGGAGATACGCAGTATTTT.

This clone is a singleton in its sample. The V call is TRBV2, the J call TRBJ1-4, with 8 bases lining up with TRBD1. V trimming: 6 bases; J trimming: 2 bases; junction bases outside the gene matches: 5. The CDR3 consists of 15 residues. Germline lookup yields CDR1 SNHLY and CDR2 FYNNEI. This chain's CDR3 is CASRIRQGTNEKLFF. In DNA form, the CDR3 reads TGTGCCAGCAGGATCCGACAGGGGACTAATGAAAAACTGTTTTTT. The full variable domain, in which reference TRBV2 and TRBJ1-4 provide the parts outside the CDR3, is EPEVTQTPSHQVTQMGQEVILRCVPISNHLYFYWYRQILGQKVEFLVSFYNNEISEKSEIFDDQFSVERPDGSNFTLKIRSTKLEDSAMYFCASRIRQGTNEKLFFGSGTQLSVL.

This clone was seen a few times. In the same sample, other DNA sequences code for this CDR3. This chain uses TRBV9 with TRBJ1-6, with a tentative D call TRBD1 (6 bases). Trimming pared 2 bases from V and 8 bases from J, leaving 11 bases between. Per germline, CDR1 SGDLS and CDR2 YYNGEE. The CDR3 loop spans 14 amino acids. CDR3 region: CASSVRGSDSPLHF. The CDR3 nucleotides are TGTGCCAGCAGCGTCAGGGGTAGTGATTCACCCCTCCACTTT. Variable domain in full (rest from reference TRBV9 and TRBJ1-6): DSGVTQTPKHLITATGQRVTLRCSPRSGDLSVYWYQQSLDQGLQFLIQYYNGEERAKGNILERFSAQQFPDLHSELNLSSLELGDSALYFCASSVRGSDSPLHFGNGTRLTVT.

This clone was detected a few times. This chain uses TRBV9 with TRBJ2-1, with 8 bases fitting TRBD2. The CDR3 spans 13 residues. V lost 0 bases to trimming and J lost 9 bases; unmatched junction nucleotides: 2. Germline loops: CDR1 SGDLS, CDR2 YYNGEE. The CDR3 sequence is CASSVAGGGEQFF. CDR3 coding DNA: TGTGCCAGCAGCGTAGCGGGAGGGGGTGAGCAGTTCTTC. The variable domain in full, completed from reference TRBV9 and TRBJ2-1, reads DSGVTQTPKHLITATGQRVTLRCSPRSGDLSVYWYQQSLDQGLQFLIQYYNGEERAKGNILERFSAQQFPDLHSELNLSSLELGDSALYFCASSVAGGGEQFFGPGTRLTVL.

The V gene is TRBV9, the J gene TRBJ2-1, with D perhaps TRBD1 (6 bases). This CDR3 spans 14 amino acids. From germline, CDR1 is SGDLS and CDR2 YYNGEE. Deletions cut 1 base from V and 6 bases from J, with 11 bases between. The CDR3, as DNA: TGTGCCAGCAGCGTACAGGGGAGCCCCAATGAGCAGTTCTTC. Its translation is CASSVQGSPNEQFF.

V and J are TRBV5-1 and TRBJ2-1, with D possibly matching TRBD1 (5 bases). The V and J ends lost 0 bases and 4 bases respectively, with 8 bases between them. Germline V gene lookup returns CDR1 SGHRS and CDR2 YFSETQ. There are 14 residues in the CDR3. The CDR3 coding sequence is TGCGCCAGCAGCTTGGCCTACAGGTACAATGAGCAGTTCTTC. Translation: CASSLAYRYNEQFF.

This chain connects TRBV19 to TRBJ1-2; D is possibly TRBD1 (6 bases). With 4 bases removed from V and 2 bases from J, the gap between germline ends came to 17 bases. CDR3 size: 16 residues. The germline gives CDR1 LNHDA, CDR2 SQIVND (reference sequence). The CDR3: CASSNQDRYRNYGYTF. CDR3 sequence (DNA): TGTGCCAGTAGTAACCAAGACAGGTACCGAAACTATGGCTACACCTTC.

This clone appeared a few times. The chain couples TRBV6-1 to TRBJ1-2; 9 bases agree with TRBD1. CDR3 length: 13 residues. The trim removed 4 bases at V and 4 bases at J, leaving 1 base unmatched. Germline CDR1 MNHNS, CDR2 SASEGT. The CDR3 DNA reads as TGTGCCAGCAGTGCGGGACAGGGCTATGGCTACACCTTC. Translating it yields CASSAGQGYGYTF.

The V gene is TRBV19, the J gene TRBJ1-1, with 12 bases identical to TRBD1. The CDR3 contains 13 residues. Germline lookup yields CDR1 LNHDA and CDR2 SQIVND (reference sequence). The junction had 8 bases not matched to a gene; V was cut back by 7 bases and J by 11 bases. The CDR3 coding sequence is TGTGCCAGTAAGGGACAGGGGGCAGCCCAGGCTTTCTTT. It translates to CASKGQGAAQAFF.

J is TRBJ2-7 and V is TRBV15; 7 nucleotides agree with TRBD1. V lost 4 bases, J lost 6 bases, and 3 bases stayed unmatched. The germline gives CDR1 LNHNV, CDR2 YYDKDF (reference sequence). CDR3 length: 12 amino acids. The DNA for the CDR3 is TGTGCCACCAGCACACGGACAGGCGAGCAGTACTTC. The encoded protein is CATSTRTGEQYF.

CDR3 protein: CASRRTGDAYEQYF. In DNA, the CDR3 is TGTGCCAGCAGAAGGACAGGGGACGCCTACGAGCAGTACTTC. This sequence joins TRBV6-5 and TRBJ2-7, with 9 bases fitting TRBD1. The CDR3 is 14 residues long. The J segment lost 2 bases and the V segment lost 6 bases, leaving 5 bases of the junction unmatched. The germline V gene has CDR1 MNHEY and CDR2 SVGAGI.

The chain has TRBV27 and TRBJ1-2; possibly TRBD1 for D (6 bases). CDR1 is MNHEY and CDR2 is SMNVEV in the germline V gene (reference sequence). The CDR3 contains 14 residues. V was pared by 3 bases and J by 8 bases, with 16 bases between. The CDR3 here is CASSLRGKMRGYTF. In nucleotides, the CDR3 is TGTGCCAGCAGTTTGAGGGGGAAAATGAGGGGCTACACCTTC.